The 24 T cell receptor beta chains in this list originate from one sample, sequenced in a study of response to subunit inactivated influenza vaccine (dated by TCRdb to 2017 to 2018). Receptors were amplified or captured by RT-PCR. Sequencing was carried out with an Illumina HiSeq 2500. TCRdb reworked the public reads: Q25 trimming with fastp, MiXCR clone assembly, productive beta chains retained. CDR3 protein sequences are deduplicated, and each keeps its most common genes and DNA. The sample records 200,000 to 300,000 distinct CDR3 sequences, 9% to 15% of which are singletons. The ten largest clones take up more than 7% of the sample. The sequenced sample was non-naive T cells sorted from PBMCs, obtained roughly 15 days before vaccination. The cell subset or site label for this specimen denotes: memory T cell fraction. The receptors originated from a man aged 50 or older who received an inactivated influenza vaccine. Donor details come from another sample of the same person, matched by shared clones.

This clonotype occurred many times. The V and J genes are TRBV6-1 and TRBJ2-5; TRBD1 might be the D (5 bases). Trimming pared 4 bases from V and 9 bases from J, leaving 21 bases between. The germline V gene has CDR1 MNHNS and CDR2 SASEGT. The CDR3 has 15 residues. The CDR3 bases are TGTGCCAGCAGTGTTAATGAGGCAGCTTTAGGGGCCCAGTACTTC. Residues: CASSVNEAALGAQYF.

The chain has TRBV20-1 and TRBJ1-1; D is undetermined. Germline loops: CDR1 DFQATT, CDR2 SNEGSKA (reference sequence). The CDR3 covers 11 residues. V dropped 1 base and J dropped 4 bases, with 4 bases sitting between them. The DNA of the CDR3 is TGCAGTGCTAGAGGACGCACTGAAGCTTTCTTT. This sequence encodes CSARGRTEAFF.

The chain employs TRBV6-1 and TRBJ1-5, with 11 bases matching TRBD1. Losses at the gene ends were 6 bases for V and 9 bases for J; bases not matched to a gene: 7. The CDR3 is 14 amino acids. CDR1 and CDR2 (germline): MNHNS, SASEGT. The CDR3: CASSPGQGDRPQHF. CDR3 in DNA: TGTGCCAGCAGCCCGGGACAGGGGGATAGGCCCCAGCATTTT.

In this sample, this clonotype turned up a few times. This sequence joins TRBV29-1 and TRBJ2-1; 11 nucleotides agree with TRBD2. CDR3 size: 14 residues. The V gene's germline CDR1 is SQVTM and CDR2 ANQGSEA. The trim removed 5 bases at V and 8 bases at J, leaving 8 bases unmatched. CDR3 in DNA: TGCAGCGTTAATAGCGGGGGGGCCGTATATGAGCAGTTCTTC. The encoded protein is CSVNSGGAVYEQFF.

This chain joins TRBV7-2 and TRBJ2-1; 14 nucleotides align to TRBD2. There are 17 residues in the CDR3. Germline V lookup: CDR1 SGHTA, CDR2 FQGNSA. V trimming: 0 bases; J trimming: 4 bases; junction bases outside the gene matches: 2. The CDR3 sequence is CASSLAGLAGGYNEQFF. CDR3 in DNA: TGTGCCAGCAGCTTAGCTGGACTAGCGGGGGGTTACAATGAGCAGTTCTTC.

Only a few counts were recorded for this clonotype. J is TRBJ2-7 and V is TRBV5-5; 8 bases agree with TRBD1. The CDR3 has 14 amino acids. V lost 4 bases, J lost 3 bases, and 6 bases stayed unmatched. Per the germline V gene, CDR1 is SGHKS and CDR2 is YYEKEE (reference sequence). CDR3 in DNA: TGTGCCAGCAGCCACGGACAGGGTCGCTACGAGCAGTACTTC. This translates into CASSHGQGRYEQYF. Combining the CDR3 with reference TRBV5-5 and TRBJ2-7 gives the whole variable domain DAGVTQSPTHLIKTRGQQVTLRCSPISGHKSVSWYQQVLGQGPQFIFQYYEKEERGRGNFPDRFSARQFPNYSSELNVNALLLGDSALYLCASSHGQGRYEQYFGPGTRLTVT.

This clonotype was counted between two and nine times. In nucleotides, the CDR3 is TGTGCCAGCAGCGTCACAGAGAACACTGAAGCTTTCTTT. The encoded protein is CASSVTENTEAFF. The chain joins TRBV7-6 to TRBJ1-1; D unresolved. This CDR3 has 13 residues. Germline CDR1 is SGHVS and CDR2 is FNYEAQ. V gave up 5 bases and J gave up 1 base, with 8 bases separating them. The full variable domain, with the rest looked up from reference TRBV7-6 and TRBJ1-1, is GAGVSQSPRYKVTKRGQDVALRCDPISGHVSLYWYRQALGQGPEFLTYFNYEAQQDKSGLPNDRFSAERPEGSISTLTIQRTEQRDSAMYRCASSVTENTEAFFGQGTRLTVV.

This clonotype was observed many times. The chain couples TRBV12-3 or TRBV12-4 to TRBJ2-5, with TRBD1 as a possible D gene (5 bases). V was clipped by 4 bases and J by 3 bases, with 9 bases between them. This CDR3 is built from 13 residues. The CDR3 sequence: CASSWGSKETQYF. In DNA, the CDR3 is TGTGCCAGCAGTTGGGGCAGTAAAGAGACCCAGTACTTC.

This clonotype showed up just a few times. The CDR3 nucleotides are TGCGCCAGCAGCTTTCCGGGGTCAGAGACCCAGTACTTC. It yields the protein CASSFPGSETQYF. This sequence joins TRBV5-1 and TRBJ2-5; perhaps TRBD2 as D (5 bases). This CDR3 is built from 13 residues. V lost 2 bases and J lost 4, with 9 bases in between. Germline values: CDR1 SGHRS, CDR2 YFSETQ.

The table lists this clonotype with a few counts. The chain links TRBV27 to TRBJ2-7; 8 bases line up with TRBD2. Trimming removed 2 bases from V and 4 bases from J; junction bases left unmatched: 10. CDR1 is MNHEY and CDR2 is SMNVEV in the germline V gene (reference sequence). There are 16 residues in the CDR3. The CDR3 is CASSLDPRGGIYEQYF. The CDR3 region has the DNA TGTGCCAGCAGTTTAGATCCTCGGGGGGGGATATACGAGCAGTACTTC.

This chain connects TRBV20-1 to TRBJ2-1; D possibly corresponds to TRBD2 (5 bases). Trimming pared 0 bases from V and 8 bases from J, leaving 8 bases between. Germline CDR1 reads DFQATT; CDR2 reads SNEGSKA (reference sequence). This CDR3 spans 12 amino acids. In nucleotides, the CDR3 is TGCAGTGCTAGAGACTCGGGGTATGAGCAGTTCTTC. Its protein product is CSARDSGYEQFF.

The chain joins TRBV6-1 to TRBJ2-5; 13 nucleotides match TRBD2. The V segment lost 7 bases and the J segment 5 bases; nucleotides outside the gene matches: 7. Per the germline V gene, CDR1 is MNHNS and CDR2 is SASEGT. The CDR3 spans 15 residues. The DNA of the CDR3 is TGTGCCAGCAACTCACTAGCGGGAGGGTGGGAGACCCAGTACTTC. It encodes CASNSLAGGWETQYF.

This clonotype was picked up a small number of times. The rearrangement uses TRBV20-1 and TRBJ2-3; a possible D gene is TRBD2 (6 bases). This CDR3 region has 16 residues. Trimming pared 0 bases from V and 2 bases from J, leaving 15 bases between. Germline V gene data show CDR1 as DFQATT and CDR2 as SNEGSKA (reference sequence). CDR3 coding DNA: TGCAGTGCTAGAGAAGAGGAACTAGCTGCCACAGATACGCAGTATTTT. Amino acid sequence: CSAREEELAATDTQYF.

This clonotype was observed once. This chain uses TRBV5-6 with TRBJ2-5; 7 positions match TRBD1. CDR3 length: 14 residues. Trimming at V came to 2 bases and at J to 4 bases, leaving 5 bases not matched to a gene. Germline CDR1 is SGHDT and CDR2 is YYEEEE. The CDR3 protein is CASSFQTGRETQYF. The CDR3 nucleotides are TGTGCCAGCAGCTTCCAGACAGGGCGAGAGACCCAGTACTTC.

The J gene is TRBJ2-5, the V gene TRBV19; possible D gene TRBD2, 5 bases. V was pared by 3 bases and J by 5 bases, with 10 bases between. This CDR3 is 13 amino acids long. The V gene's germline CDR1 is LNHDA and CDR2 SQIVND (reference sequence). The CDR3 spells CASSIGKYETQYF. Written as DNA, the CDR3 is TGTGCCAGTAGTATCGGGAAGTATGAGACCCAGTACTTC.

V gene TRBV2 combines with J gene TRBJ2-2; the match to TRBD2 covers 10 bases. The CDR3 covers 16 residues. Per germline, CDR1 SNHLY and CDR2 FYNNEI. After removal of 6 bases from V and 0 bases from J, the junction contained 4 bases not matched to a gene. The CDR3 DNA reads as TGTGCCAGCAGGACAGCGGGAGGGCCGAACACCGGGGAGCTGTTTTTT. It translates to CASRTAGGPNTGELFF.

The chain carries TRBV7-2 and TRBJ1-5; a weak D match, TRBD1 (6 bases). V dropped 6 bases and J dropped 7 bases, with 16 bases sitting between them. In germline, CDR1 is SGHTA, CDR2 FQGNSA. The CDR3 is 14 amino acids. The CDR3 DNA reads as TGTGCCAGCAGGCCGATGGGGGCACAGCAGCCCCAGCATTTT. Residues: CASRPMGAQQPQHF.

V and J are TRBV3-1 and TRBJ2-1; 10 bases fit TRBD1. Germline V gene lookup returns CDR1 LGHDT and CDR2 YNNKEL (reference sequence). The V segment lost 6 bases and the J segment 4 bases; nucleotides outside the gene matches: 9. The CDR3 spans 16 residues. CDR3 sequence: CASRSNDRGPYNEQFF. The CDR3 DNA follows: TGTGCCAGCAGGTCGAATGACAGGGGGCCTTACAATGAGCAGTTCTTC.

Many counts were recorded for this clonotype. V gene TRBV28 combines with J gene TRBJ2-5; the match to TRBD2 covers 8 bases. Looked up from germline, CDR1 is MDHEN and CDR2 is SYDVKM. The CDR3 spans 15 residues. The V gene end was trimmed by 6 bases and the J gene end by 0 bases; junction bases not matched to a gene: 6. CDR3 protein: CASSSAGENQETQYF. DNA for the CDR3: TGTGCCAGCAGCTCAGCGGGGGAGAACCAAGAGACCCAGTACTTC.

This clonotype was seen at least ten times. Sequence at one end of the junction differs from germline and may be a read error. The chain is built from TRBV7-9 and TRBJ2-7, with TRBD1 matching over 7 bases. This CDR3 has 15 amino acids. The V gene's germline CDR1 is SEHNR and CDR2 FQNEAQ (reference sequence). Here the CDR3 reads CASSLHTGVSNEQYF. DNA for the CDR3: TGTGCCAGCAGCTTACATACAGGGGTCTCCAACGAGCAGTACTTC.

This chain uses TRBV5-5 with TRBJ1-3; a weak D match, TRBD1 (6 bases). The ends were cut back, 0 bases at V and 0 bases at J, with 10 bases in the middle. CDR1 and CDR2 (germline): SGHKS, YYEKEE (reference sequence). This CDR3 is 16 amino acids long. The CDR3 sequence is CASSLVQGTSGNTIYF. The CDR3 nucleotides read TGTGCCAGCAGCTTGGTACAGGGTACCTCTGGAAACACCATATATTTT.

This clonotype was seen more than once but under ten times. One end of the junction is discordant with germline, which a read error may explain. The chain uses TRBV2 and TRBJ2-3, with D uncertain. CDR3 length: 14 residues. The germline gives CDR1 SNHLY, CDR2 FYNNEI. The CDR3 DNA sequence: TGTGCCAGCAGTTGGGCCGGAGACACAGATACACAGTATTTT. As protein: CASSWAGDTDTQYF.

The rearrangement joins TRBV20-1 to TRBJ2-1; 13 bases line up with TRBD2. This CDR3 spans 16 amino acids. Losses at the gene ends were 5 bases for V and 7 bases for J; bases not matched to a gene: 11. Per germline, CDR1 DFQATT and CDR2 SNEGSKA (reference sequence). The CDR3 region has the DNA TGCAGTGCTGGAAACTTACTAGCGGGGGGGCTAAATGAGCAGTTCTTC. This translates into CSAGNLLAGGLNEQFF.

This clonotype came up many times. The chain joins TRBV5-4 to TRBJ2-7, with D possibly being TRBD1 (6 bases). CDR3 length: 12 amino acids. CDR1 and CDR2 (germline): SGHNT, YYREEE (reference sequence). V lost 0 bases and J 6 bases, leaving 7 bases between the germline ends. CDR3 residues: CASSLVGAEQYF. The CDR3 nucleotides are TGTGCCAGCAGCTTGGTGGGGGCCGAGCAGTACTTC.